This TCR beta chain comes out of a study of cytomegalovirus exposure and HLA in healthy donors (dated by TCRdb to the late 2010s). A note on the overall study: In an earlier analysis of fewer than 750 of the donors, under 300 Gb of sequence data and roughly 100 million unique TCR beta sequences from roughly 200 million T cells were reported. An early release covering just under 650 HLA-typed donors comprised approximately 290 gigabases of sequencing data and around 80 million unique TCR sequences. The genetic ancestry cluster associated with self-reported Caucasian donors included about 84% of the roughly 400 genotyped donors. The aim of the study was to test whether cataloging public T cell receptors could identify signatures of past pathogen exposure. The study used immunosequencing to profile the T cell repertoires of approximately 630 subjects and linked those repertoires to cytomegalovirus serostatus. Besides the first cohort of around 700 subjects, a separate validation cohort made up of roughly 120 different subjects was used. High-throughput TCR immunosequencing, statistical association of individual TCRs with disease status, and machine learning were combined to predict cytomegalovirus infection status. A later analysis re-analyzed previously published TCR beta repertoires from roughly 600 donors and added high-resolution HLA genotyping to study TCR occurrence patterns. In the later analysis, no new phenotypic data were used to find candidate immune exposures; instead, reliance was placed on TCR beta sequences and their occurrence across donors. To decide whether each TCR beta V gene segment behaved as functional or pseudogenic, an earlier analysis of some 540 of the donors relied on high-throughput TCR beta sequencing. Alongside the repertoire data, information on donor age, sex, ethnicity and CMV serostatus was compiled. A later genetic analysis took genome-wide SNP genotypes for about 55% of the 666 donors and used that subset as a discovery cohort. All discovery cohort repertoires had been generated using a single sequencing platform. HLA typing included class I and class II loci at four-digit resolution. The number of typed donors differed by locus: about 620-640 for A, B, C, DRB1 and DQB1; 500 to 550 for DQA1; about 600 for DPA1; and about 470 for DPB1. Four or five DR-DQ haplotypes were handled as single units for association and clustering because linkage in the cohort was strong. Among under 450 genotyped donors of the cohort, an average of about 240,000 unique TCR beta nucleotide sequences were sequenced per donor, roughly 20% of them non-productive. Study-level results and caveats: At a false discovery rate of 0.05, a later analysis linked 16,951 TCR beta sequences to specific HLA alleles. In vitro tests confirmed that a few of the cytomegalovirus-associated TCR beta chains recognize cytomegalovirus antigens. In an earlier analysis of around 600 of the donors, most TCR beta V segments were observed in productive rearrangements about 90% or about 30% of the time, broadly matching IMGT annotations. Only TCR beta chains were sequenced in this cohort, and the absence of alpha or paired-chain data limited detectable features. In a later genetic analysis, fewer N-insertions in productive TCRs were reported among donors in an Asian-associated ancestry cluster than the roughly 700-donor mean. The only immune exposure information available for the cohort was CMV serostatus. A further reported finding was that TCR beta sequences accurately predicted the HLA-A and HLA-B alleles for most subjects in the first cohort. When HLA alleles, especially DR and DQ, strongly co-occurred, attributing TCR associations to individual alleles was difficult. A later analysis found that HLA-associated TCR beta chains were more clonally expanded and had lower generation probabilities than equally common non-associated chains. In a later analysis, most CMV-associated TCR beta chains were found to appear HLA-restricted, with HLA associations seemingly driven largely by CMV exposure. Because HLA typing was missing for some donors at each locus, association tests included only the typed subset. Roughly uniform sequencing depth across donors was assumed in presence/absence analyses, although this assumption may not hold. The classifier was reported to diagnose cytomegalovirus status with high specificity and sensitivity in both the original and validation cohorts. V-gene and J-gene trimming of TCR beta chains was associated with a missense DCLRE1C variant in a later genetic analysis, and the association was replicated in an independent cohort. The study listed 150 to 200 TCR beta chains as associated with cytomegalovirus. A group of highly shared sequence variants was considered likely to be a technical artifact of the sequencing pipeline. Several of the top co-occurrence clusters appeared to be linked to parvovirus B19, influenza, CMV and Epstein-Barr virus, according to a later analysis. Seventeen rarely observed V segments, including chromosome 9 orphons, were excluded from the earlier analysis of several hundred of the donors because counts were too low. Most TCR sequences were observed very rarely across donors, whereas some public TCRs were present in many individuals. Some IMGT-functional V segments, including TRBV6-2 and TRBV6-3, could not be told apart with the 87-base-pair reads, so those segments were excluded. According to a later analysis, TCR association rates differed among HLA loci, with DRB1 alleles showing the most associated TCRs and HLA-C alleles showing the fewest. Linkage disequilibrium might explain the correlated functional status among segregating V segments, but an unknown experimental factor could not be excluded. It was suggested by the authors that the approach could potentially be generalized to other disease states and immunological phenotypes.

Of note for this clone: What antigen it recognizes has not been identified. No base quality information exists; no much larger clone differs at one position.

The cohort comprised 666 healthy bone marrow donors. All cohort members were sampled while nominally healthy, although unrecorded immune exposures were likely present. The donor was CMV seropositive and was included in the group of 250 to 300 seropositive cohort members. Each donor provided a peripheral blood sample, and peripheral blood mononuclear cells were used for TCR beta sequencing. The Qiagen DNeasy Blood Extraction Kit was used to extract genomic DNA from the blood cell samples. According to the germline V gene, CDR1 reads SNHLY and CDR2 reads FYNNEI. The V end loses 3 bases and the J end loses 9 bases, and a stretch of 6 bases separates them. Inclusive of the bounding cysteine and phenylalanine, the CDR3 is 11 residues long. Here the CDR3 DNA is all that survives: 33 bases in frame from base 1. The protocol used for the library was the immunoSEQ multiplex PCR assay. For the multiplex PCR, a mixture combining 60 forward primers for TCR Vbeta segments and 13 reverse primers for TCR Jbeta segments was used. Amplification of the CDR3 region of rearranged TCR beta genes was performed with a multiplex PCR assay on genomic DNA. Amplified TCR beta libraries were sequenced as 87-base-pair reads on the Illumina HiSeq System. Regarding the original processing steps: A later analysis counted tens of millions of unique TCR beta chains across the 640 or so repertoires, and some 11 million of these chains were shared by at least two donors. A nearest-neighbor algorithm error-corrected the raw reads and collapsed the reads into unique sequences, merging closely related sequences to remove PCR and sequencing errors. V, D and J gene segments were assigned by aligning CDR3 sequences to IMGT reference sequences. For a sequence to be retained, a match of at least six nucleotides was required to both a V gene segment and a J gene segment. Rearrangements were called productive when the CDR3 lacked stop codons and stayed in frame with V and J; all others were non-productive. Following IMGT convention, CDR3 was defined as the stretch from the second conserved V-encoded cysteine up to the conserved J-encoded phenylalanine. Sequences without an unambiguous match to a single V gene segment were excluded from the earlier analysis of a few hundred of the donors. An earlier analysis of a few hundred of the donors called V segments functional above 56.7% productive rearrangements and segregating when the between-donor standard deviation exceeded 5%. A statistical classification framework was built for diagnosing cytomegalovirus status from the catalog of TCR beta chain sequences. In a later analysis, V and J genes were assigned by comparing TCR nucleotide sequences against IMGT/GENE-DB human TR gene sequences. In a later analysis, CDR3 sequences and most-parsimonious VDJ recombination scenarios were assigned using the TCRdist pipeline. A later analysis defined each TCR beta chain by its CDR3 amino acid sequence plus V-gene family, and excluded reads lacking a unique V-gene family. A later analysis removed 592 highly shared, low-generation-probability nucleotide sequences to deal with suspected cross-contamination and a sequencing artifact. In a later analysis, a clonal expansion index was calculated for each public chain from normalized within-repertoire ranks of inferred template counts. Generation probabilities in a later analysis came from a VDJ recombination model fitted to out-of-frame rearrangements, and those results were checked against IGoR. A later analysis scored TCR-TCR, TCR-HLA and TCR-CMV co-occurrence with hypergeometric tests, applying a repertoire-size bias correction to TCR pairs. In a later analysis, false discovery rates were estimated by permuting HLA or CMV assignments 20 times. In a later analysis, co-occurring TCRs were grouped using DBSCAN, with TCRdist sequence similarity added in when clustering inside HLA-allele-positive subsets. For co-occurrence clustering, repertoires with fewer than 30,000 or more than 120,000 public chains were excluded, along with four or five repertoires with anomalous nucleotide sharing. The immuneACCESS repertoire file appears here via TCRdb, limited to in-frame rearrangements. These files lack a portion of the clones; in checked studies, under half of the deficit traces to unresolved V genes, and the cause of the others is not known. That table is the source of V, J and clone size, and D and trimming were worked out from the DNA. This sample comprises roughly 45,000 clones, approximately 57% of them detected only once. The ten largest clonotypes hold around 12% of the sample.

The sequence was obtained from a man aged 55 to 70 in good health and CMV-seropositive. This sequence uses TRBV2 and TRBJ2-1; the D gene cannot be named for sure. The sample taken for sequencing was PBMCs. The nucleotides are TGTGCCAGCAGTGACGGGTTTGAGCAGTTCTTC. Its protein is CASSDGFEQFF.